Below, one T cell receptor (beta chain) is given with its context. Its target is unknown. These data are taken from a study of CD8+CD57+ T cells in acquired aplastic anemia. Study background: Sorted CD4+ and CD8+ cells gave a mean 3.2 ug DNA, range roughly 0.18 to 30 ug.

The TCR beta profiling, which covered VDJ combination and CDR3 sequence, was carried out using genomic DNA as the template. From the reads, TCRdb called clonotypes with MiXCR, one entry per CDR3 protein. The table shows approximately 80,000 distinct CDR3 sequences, with just over 70% occurring only once. Study outcomes and limitations: In common between the patients and the controls were twenty-nine CD8+ CDR3 sequences.

Patients chosen for sequencing had CD8+CD57+ cells that had expanded, as shown by flow cytometry. Every patient was diagnosed with severe acquired aplastic anemia. Patients had received no therapy at the time of blood sampling. Trimming cost V 3 bases and J 6 bases; bases outside gene matches: 3. The CDR3 loop spans 13 amino acids. Germline CDR1 is SGHTA and CDR2 is FQGTGA. The sequence was obtained from a human donor with aplastic anemia. This chain links TRBV7-3 with TRBJ2-7; 9 bases agree with TRBD2. Sequenced sample: sorted CD4+, CD8+, or CD8+CD57+ T cells (not recorded which) from PBMCs. The CDR3 bases are TGTGCCAGCAGCTTGAAGCGGGGGGTCGAGCAGTACTTC. Translated: CASSLKRGVEQYF. The variable domain in full, with the rest retrieved from reference TRBV7-3 and TRBJ2-7, is GAGVSQTPSNKVTEKGKYVELRCDPISGHTALYWYRQSLGQGPEFLIYFQGTGAADDSGLPNDRFFAVRPEGSVSTLKIQRTERGDSAVYLCASSLKRGVEQYFGPGTRLTVT.